The 28 T cell receptor beta chains below all came from one sample that was sequenced in a study of blood T cell repertoires in COVID-19. The method was immunoSEQ multiplex PCR; TCRdb's version includes in-frame clones alone and lacks a portion of them. The sample records almost 250,000 clones, 86% being singletons. Material: peripheral blood. Source of these receptors: a woman of 80 years or more with COVID-19, enrolled during active disease.

The rearrangement links TRBV5-1 to TRBJ1-1, with D perhaps matching TRBD1 (6 bases). Germline CDR1 is SGHRS and CDR2 is YFSETQ. This CDR3 is 16 amino acids long. V shed 3 bases and J shed 0 bases, with 15 bases lying between them. Written as DNA, the CDR3 is TGCGCCAGCAGCTGGGGGACAAGCAACATGAACACTGAAGCTTTCTTT. The encoded protein is CASSWGTSNMNTEAFF.

In its sample, this clone was seen a few times. The chain carries TRBV6-6 and TRBJ2-7, with 9 positions matching TRBD1. CDR3 length equals 12 residues. Germline assignment: CDR1 MNHNY and CDR2 SVGAGI (reference sequence). Trimming cost V 6 bases and J 5 bases; bases outside gene matches: 2. The CDR3 sequence: CASSWTGDEQYV. For the CDR3, the DNA is TGTGCCAGCAGCTGGACAGGGGACGAGCAGTACGTC.

This clone has a handful of counts. The chain is built from TRBV6-5 and TRBJ2-1; 13 positions match TRBD2. The CDR3 is 16 residues long. Losses at the gene ends were 4 bases for V and 6 bases for J; bases not matched to a gene: 6. CDR1 is MNHEY, CDR2 SVGAGI, per germline. DNA of the CDR3: TGTGCCAGCAGTTCCCCGGGACTAGCGGGGAGCAATGAGCAGTTCTTC. Its translation: CASSSPGLAGSNEQFF.

V usage is TRBV6-2 or TRBV6-3 and J usage is TRBJ1-2; TRBD1 might be the D (6 bases). Trimming pared 5 bases from V and 6 bases from J, leaving 16 bases between. Germline CDR1 and CDR2: MNHEY and SVGEGT. The length of the CDR3 is 14 residues. CDR3 nucleotide sequence: TGTGCCAGCAGTACGACGGTGAACAGGGATGGCTACACCTTC. It yields the protein CASSTTVNRDGYTF.

The gene calls are TRBV18 and TRBJ2-3; D perhaps matches TRBD2 (6 bases). Germline V gene sequence: CDR1 KGHSH, CDR2 LQKENI. This CDR3 comprises 15 residues. V was clipped by 2 bases and J by 3 bases, with 12 bases between them. In nucleotides, the CDR3 is TGTGCCAGCTCACCAAGGAATGGGGGGACAGATACGCAGTATTTT. It translates to CASSPRNGGTDTQYF.

This rearrangement joins TRBV19 to TRBJ1-5; perhaps TRBD1 as D (6 bases). CDR1 is LNHDA and CDR2 is SQIVND in the germline V gene (reference sequence). This CDR3 contains 15 residues. The ends were cut back, 3 bases at V and 9 bases at J, with 18 bases in the middle. The CDR3 DNA is TGTGCCAGTAGTATCCCCGCAGGGGTGCAAGGGCCCCAGCATTTT. Its translation is CASSIPAGVQGPQHF.

The rearrangement uses TRBV18 and TRBJ2-3; 10 nucleotides align to TRBD2. Per germline, CDR1 KGHSH and CDR2 LQKENI. With V trimmed by 3 bases and J by 5 bases, 8 bases remained unmatched. The CDR3 loop spans 16 amino acids. The CDR3 is CASSPTLLAGQDTQYF. The CDR3 coding sequence is TGTGCCAGCTCACCTACCCTACTAGCGGGGCAAGATACGCAGTATTTT.

This chain joins TRBV5-6 and TRBJ2-1; 9 bases map to TRBD2. The V segment lost 1 base and the J segment 1 base; nucleotides outside the gene matches: 6. The CDR3 spans 17 residues. Per germline, CDR1 SGHDT and CDR2 YYEEEE. The CDR3 here is CASSLSGGYSSYNEQFF. CDR3 nucleotide sequence: TGTGCCAGCAGCTTGAGCGGGGGGTACTCTTCCTACAATGAGCAGTTCTTC.

The chain links TRBV2 to TRBJ1-5; D gene ambiguous. V lost 0 bases and J lost 5, with 11 bases in between. CDR3 length: 15 residues. CDR1 is SNHLY, CDR2 FYNNEI, per germline. In DNA, the CDR3 is TGTGCCAGCAGTGAAGCGCATGTGAGGGATCAGCCCCAGCATTTT. This sequence encodes CASSEAHVRDQPQHF. Together with reference TRBV2 and TRBJ1-5, the CDR3 gives the full variable domain: EPEVTQTPSHQVTQMGQEVILRCVPISNHLYFYWYRQILGQKVEFLVSFYNNEISEKSEIFDDQFSVERPDGSNFTLKIRSTKLEDSAMYFCASSEAHVRDQPQHFGDGTRLSIL.

This sequence joins TRBV7-2 and TRBJ2-2; D remains unclear. The length of the CDR3 is 15 residues. In germline, CDR1 is SGHTA, CDR2 FQGNSA. Trimming shortened V by 3 bases and J by 0 bases, and 8 bases separated the two germline ends. The CDR3 is CASSFRVSNTGELFF. The CDR3 coding sequence is TGTGCCAGCAGCTTCCGGGTTTCGAACACCGGGGAGCTGTTTTTT.

The chain couples TRBV5-1 to TRBJ1-5; the match to TRBD1 covers 7 bases. The CDR3 runs to 14 residues. Germline loops: CDR1 SGHRS, CDR2 YFSETQ. The V gene end was trimmed by 4 bases and the J gene end by 7 bases; junction bases not matched to a gene: 8. The CDR3 DNA follows: TGCGCCAGCAGCAGGGACAGTCCTGCCCAGCCCCAGCATTTT. This codes for CASSRDSPAQPQHF.

This chain uses TRBV18 with TRBJ1-1; D ambiguous. The CDR3 extends over 14 amino acids. Trimming shortened V by 2 bases and J by 2 bases, and 9 bases separated the two germline ends. Per the germline V gene, CDR1 is KGHSH and CDR2 is LQKENI. CDR3 sequence: CASSPLEANTEAFF. The CDR3 region has the DNA TGTGCCAGCTCACCATTGGAGGCTAACACTGAAGCTTTCTTT.

This chain joins TRBV18 and TRBJ1-1; 9 bases line up with TRBD1. This CDR3 region has 17 residues. With 3 bases clipped from V and 4 bases from J, the junction kept 12 bases outside the gene matches. Germline loops: CDR1 KGHSH, CDR2 LQKENI. Here the CDR3 reads CASSPPLGTGMGTEAFF. Written as DNA, the CDR3 is TGTGCCAGCTCACCTCCACTGGGGACAGGGATGGGCACTGAAGCTTTCTTT.

The chain recombines TRBV24-1 with TRBJ2-5, with D possibly TRBD2 on 7 matching bases. The V gene's germline CDR1 is KGHDR and CDR2 SFDVKD. CDR3 length: 14 residues. Trimming removed 4 bases from V and 4 bases from J, with 12 bases in between. CDR3 DNA: TGTGCCACCAGTGACGGAGGGGGGGTAGAGACCCAGTACTTC. Amino acids: CATSDGGGVETQYF.

The rearrangement links TRBV30 to TRBJ1-2; D remains ambiguous. The CDR3 totals 12 residues. The germline V and J ends were trimmed by 2 bases and 8 bases, with 12 bases remaining between them. Germline V gene data show CDR1 as GTSNPN and CDR2 as SVGIG (reference sequence). The CDR3: CAWSRDREGYTF. For the CDR3, the DNA is TGTGCCTGGAGTCGTGATCGCGAGGGCTACACCTTC.

The chain couples TRBV29-1 to TRBJ2-1, with TRBD1 matching over 7 bases. The CDR3 contains 13 residues. Germline V lookup: CDR1 SQVTM, CDR2 ANQGSEA. Trimming took 4 bases from V and 7 from J; bases not matched to a gene: 7. The CDR3 here is CSVGQGIGNEQFF. CDR3 nucleotide sequence: TGCAGCGTTGGACAGGGAATCGGGAATGAGCAGTTCTTC.

The CDR3 sequence: CASSLVGGINTGELFF. CDR3 bases: TGTGCCAGCAGCTTAGTTGGCGGGATAAACACCGGGGAGCTGTTTTTT. The chain recombines TRBV7-2 with TRBJ2-2; the D gene is possibly TRBD2 (6 bases). Germline V CDR1 and CDR2: SGHTA, FQGNSA. There are 16 residues in the CDR3. V was cut by 1 base and J by 2 bases, with 11 bases left in between.

The J gene is TRBJ2-1, the V gene TRBV5-4; 11 bases are a match to TRBD1. Unmatched junction bases numbered 6, after V lost 4 bases and J lost 6 bases. This CDR3 region has 15 residues. Looked up from germline, CDR1 is SGHNT and CDR2 is YYREEE (reference sequence). CDR3: CASSRDRGTFNEQFF. CDR3 DNA: TGTGCCAGCAGCAGGGACAGGGGGACTTTCAATGAGCAGTTCTTC.

The chain carries TRBV5-4 and TRBJ2-7, with a tentative D call TRBD1 (6 bases). Between the trimmed V and J ends, which lost 2 bases and 0 bases, there was a span of 9 bases. From germline, CDR1 is SGHNT and CDR2 YYREEE (reference sequence). The length of the CDR3 is 14 residues. The CDR3 spells CASSFKDSSYEQYF. In DNA form, the CDR3 reads TGTGCCAGCAGCTTTAAGGACAGCTCCTACGAGCAGTACTTC.

The chain couples TRBV18 to TRBJ2-3, with 7 nucleotides matching TRBD1. The CDR3 spans 17 residues. With 3 bases clipped from V and 3 bases from J, the junction kept 12 bases outside the gene matches. Germline CDR1 is KGHSH and CDR2 is LQKENI. The CDR3: CASSPLRQGASTDTQYF. CDR3 coding DNA: TGTGCCAGCTCACCCCTTAGACAGGGCGCCAGTACAGATACGCAGTATTTT.

The J gene is TRBJ2-7, the V gene TRBV18, with 9 bases aligning to TRBD2. The ends lost 2 bases at V and 3 bases at J; junction bases unmatched: 8. This CDR3 contains 16 residues. The V gene's germline CDR1 is KGHSH and CDR2 LQKENI. CDR3 coding DNA: TGTGCCAGCTCACCAACTTTGGCGGGGGGGCACTACGAGCAGTACTTC. It translates to CASSPTLAGGHYEQYF.

The rearrangement joins TRBV5-1 to TRBJ2-3, with TRBD2 as a possible D gene (5 bases). The germline CDR1 and CDR2 sequences are SGHRS and YFSETQ. Trimming pared 3 bases from V and 0 bases from J, leaving 11 bases between. This CDR3 has 15 amino acids. CDR3 DNA sequence: TGCGCCAGCAGCTCGGACTTAACTAGCACAGATACGCAGTATTTT. Translating gives CASSSDLTSTDTQYF. The full variable domain, in which reference TRBV5-1 and TRBJ2-3 provide the parts outside the CDR3, is KAGVTQTPRYLIKTRGQQVTLSCSPISGHRSVSWYQQTPGQGLQFLFEYFSETQRNKGNFPGRFSGRQFSNSRSEMNVSTLELGDSALYLCASSSDLTSTDTQYFGPGTRLTVL.

This chain uses TRBV11-2 with TRBJ1-6, with TRBD1 matching over 7 bases. The CDR3 length is 14 residues. Germline V gene sequence: CDR1 SGHAT, CDR2 FQNNGV. The junction had 4 bases not matched to a gene; V was cut back by 5 bases and J by 6 bases. The CDR3 bases are TGTGCCAGCAGCCAGACAGGGATTAATTCACCCCTCCACTTT. It yields the protein CASSQTGINSPLHF.

This clone was seen more than once but under ten times. The V call is TRBV6-5, the J call TRBJ1-1; D not resolved. The CDR3 is 11 residues long. With 7 bases removed from V and 4 bases from J, the gap between germline ends came to 7 bases. Germline assignment: CDR1 MNHEY and CDR2 SVGAGI. CDR3 bases: TGTGCCAGCACCGGTAGCACTGAAGCTTTCTTT. Protein: CASTGSTEAFF.

The V gene is TRBV5-5, the J gene TRBJ1-3; 7 bases match TRBD1. Per the germline V gene, CDR1 is SGHKS and CDR2 is YYEKEE (reference sequence). The V segment lost 3 bases and the J segment 0 bases; nucleotides outside the gene matches: 3. There are 15 residues in the CDR3. The DNA of the CDR3 is TGTGCCAGCAGCTCGGGGACAGTCTCTGGAAACACCATATATTTT. Amino acids: CASSSGTVSGNTIYF. The full variable domain, rest sourced from reference TRBV5-5 and TRBJ1-3, is DAGVTQSPTHLIKTRGQQVTLRCSPISGHKSVSWYQQVLGQGPQFIFQYYEKEERGRGNFPDRFSARQFPNYSSELNVNALLLGDSALYLCASSSGTVSGNTIYFGEGSWLTVV.

The chain uses TRBV29-1 and TRBJ1-2; 8 positions match TRBD1. Germline V lookup: CDR1 SQVTM, CDR2 ANQGSEA. After removal of 1 base from V and 4 bases from J, the junction contained 8 bases not matched to a gene. The CDR3 sequence is 15 residues long. The CDR3 is CSVEGPGGFGYGYTF. The CDR3 DNA is TGCAGCGTTGAAGGCCCAGGGGGCTTTGGCTATGGCTACACCTTC.

This chain uses TRBV27 with TRBJ2-3; 11 positions agree with TRBD2. Trimming removed 6 bases from V and 2 bases from J; junction bases left unmatched: 4. This CDR3 has 15 residues. Germline values: CDR1 MNHEY, CDR2 SMNVEV (reference sequence). The CDR3 DNA is TGTGCCAGCAGACGACTAGCGGGGCTCACAGATACGCAGTATTTT. Residues: CASRRLAGLTDTQYF.

The rearrangement uses TRBV9 and TRBJ2-6, with D unresolved. The germline gives CDR1 SGDLS, CDR2 YYNGEE. There are 14 residues in the CDR3. Trimming took 3 bases from V and 1 from J, leaving 5 bases between them. For the CDR3, the DNA is TGTGCCAGCAGCGCTCAGTCTGGGGCCAACGTCCTGACTTTC. Protein sequence: CASSAQSGANVLTF.